A selection of T cell receptor beta chains follows, all from one sample in a study of T-cell reconstitution after alpha-beta-depleted transplantation in children. TCRdb re-called the PCR reads through MiXCR, storing one row per CDR3 protein. Among about 91,000 distinct CDR3 sequences listed, about 8% were seen once. The specimen comprised PBMCs from the stem cell graft donor, sampled from the stem cell graft. The receptors derive from a human donor who donated a stem cell graft to a child with congenital amegakaryocytic thrombocytopenia. Both conserved end residues are part of each CDR3. Each record gives: clone size, J gene, V gene, D gene, CDR3 DNA, CDR3 protein. The D gene is left open where the match is weak. Rows may omit the clone size; those that give it use once, few, many or a size class.

many	TRBJ1-2	TRBV18	-	TGTGCCAGCTCACCACCGGCAGGGAGTGGTGGCTACACCTTC	CASSPPAGSGGYTF
many	TRBJ2-1	TRBV12-3/TRBV12-4	TRBD1	TGTGCCAGCAGTCCATCGGGACAGGGGGCCTACAATGAGCAGTTCTTC	CASSPSGQGAYNEQFF
-	TRBJ1-2	TRBV28	-	TGTGCCAGCAGTTTCGCCGAGGGGACCGGGTATGGCTACACCTTC	CASSFAEGTGYGYTF
many	TRBJ1-1	TRBV16	-	TGTGCCAGCAGCCCCACACGGAGGGGGACTGAAGCTTTCTTT	CASSPTRRGTEAFF
many	TRBJ2-6	TRBV3-1	-	TGTGCCAGCAGCCAAGATCAACAGTATCGCCCTGGGGCCAACGTCCTGACTTTC	CASSQDQQYRPGANVLTF
many	TRBJ2-4	TRBV29-1	-	TGCAGCGTTGAAGTTGGGGCCGAAAACATTCAGTACTTC	CSVEVGAENIQYF
-	TRBJ1-5	TRBV6-1	-	TGTGCCAGCAGGCCGTCGGGGGGGGATCAGCCCCACCATTTT	CASRPSGGDQPHHF
many	TRBJ2-1	TRBV7-8	-	TGTGCCAGCAGCTTAGCGGGGGAGTACAATGAGCAGTTCTTC	CASSLAGEYNEQFF
-	TRBJ2-7	TRBV30	-	TGTGCCTGGAGGCCTCGAGGTGCTAGCTCCTACGAGCAGTACTTC	CAWRPRGASSYEQYF
many	TRBJ1-2	TRBV15	-	TGTGCCACCAGCAGAGCCTTCAATAGGAGCTATGGCTACACCTTC	CATSRAFNRSYGYTF
many	TRBJ2-2	TRBV20-1	TRBD1	TGCAGTGCTAGAGACCCGGGACAGGGGGATACCGGGGAGCTGTTTTTT	CSARDPGQGDTGELFF
many	TRBJ2-7	TRBV5-1	-	TGCGCCAGCAGCGGATCGCACTACGAGCAGTACTTC	CASSGSHYEQYF
many	TRBJ2-1	TRBV7-2	-	TGTGCCAGCAGCCTGGCCCCCGTACATGGGAGTGGGTGGTTCTTC	CASSLAPVHGSGWFF
many	TRBJ2-1	TRBV9	-	TGTGCCAGCAGCGTAGTGGGCGTGAGGGATGAGCAGTTCTTC	CASSVVGVRDEQFF
many	TRBJ1-2	TRBV7-9	-	TGTGCCAGCAGCTTAGAGACCGGGAACTATGGCTACACCTTC	CASSLETGNYGYTF
many	TRBJ2-1	TRBV6-1	-	TGTGCCAGCAGTGAATCACTACCTAACAATGAGCAGTTCTTC	CASSESLPNNEQFF
-	TRBJ2-1	TRBV5-5	-	TGTGCCAGCAGCTTGTTCCAGGACCCTCCGGGTGAGCAGTTCTTC	CASSLFQDPPGEQFF
many	TRBJ2-5	TRBV5-1	-	TGCGCCAGCAGCTTGGGAGTGGGAGAGACCCAGTACTTC	CASSLGVGETQYF
many	TRBJ2-5	TRBV28	-	TGTGCCAGCAGTCCGTTTGGGGGTACCCAAGAGACCCAGTACTTC	CASSPFGGTQETQYF
many	TRBJ2-3	TRBV5-1	TRBD1	TGCGCCAGCAGCTGGACAGGGGACACAGATACGCAGTATTTT	CASSWTGDTDTQYF
many	TRBJ2-1	TRBV27	-	TGTGCCAGCAGTTCGTACAGGACTGGAAACAACAATGAGCAGTTCTTC	CASSSYRTGNNNEQFF
many	TRBJ1-3	TRBV12-3/TRBV12-4	TRBD1	TGTGCCAGCAGTCTTACGTACAGGGGGCTAAAGGACACCATATATTTT	CASSLTYRGLKDTIYF
many	TRBJ2-2	TRBV20-1	-	TGCAGTGCTAGAGATTTCAGCGAGGAGCTGTTTTTT	CSARDFSEELFF
many	TRBJ1-2	TRBV5-1	-	TGCGCCAGCAGCCCTCCGGGGAGTGGCTACACCTTC	CASSPPGSGYTF
-	TRBJ1-1	TRBV5-1	-	TGCGCCAGCAGCTTGTCTTTGGGAGGCACTGAAGCTTTCTTT	CASSLSLGGTEAFF
many	TRBJ1-2	TRBV7-2	TRBD1	TGTGCCAGCAGCCCAACATCGGACAGGGGGCGCCGTGGCTACACCTTC	CASSPTSDRGRRGYTF
few	TRBJ2-3	TRBV3-1	-	TGTGCCAGCAGCCAAGATGTGGAACCAGATACGCAGTATTTT	CASSQDVEPDTQYF
many	TRBJ2-2	TRBV6-5	-	TGTGCCAGCACCGGGGGCACCGGGGAGCTGTTTTTT	CASTGGTGELFF
many	TRBJ2-3	TRBV20-1	-	TGCAGTGCTGTGAGGCTCGGGTTCGGGCTTGTCACAGATACGCAGTATTTT	CSAVRLGFGLVTDTQYF
many	TRBJ1-5	TRBV20-1	-	TGCAGTGCTAGAGATCGCAGGGGAAATCAGCCCCAGCATTTT	CSARDRRGNQPQHF
many	TRBJ1-2	TRBV29-1	-	TGCAGCGTTGAGGGTAGGGGGGAAGCGGGATATGGCTACACCTTC	CSVEGRGEAGYGYTF
few	TRBJ2-1	TRBV12-3/TRBV12-4	TRBD1	TGTGCCAGCAGTTATCCCATAAAGACAGGGCCCCACAATGAGCAGTTCTTC	CASSYPIKTGPHNEQFF
many	TRBJ2-6	TRBV27	-	TGTGCCAGCAGTCCCTCAGGCATAACCCCCTCTGGGGCCAACGTCCTGACTTTC	CASSPSGITPSGANVLTF
many	TRBJ2-2	TRBV3-1	-	TGTGCCAGCAGCCAAGATACCACGAACACCGGGGAGCTGTTTTTT	CASSQDTTNTGELFF
many	TRBJ2-3	TRBV5-1	-	TGCGCCAGCAGCTTGGGGGACACTTTAACAGATACGCAGTATTTT	CASSLGDTLTDTQYF
many	TRBJ2-2	TRBV20-1	-	TGCAGTGCTAGAGTTGCACTCGGCACCGGGGAGCTGTTTTTT	CSARVALGTGELFF
many	TRBJ2-1	TRBV19	-	TGTGCCAGTAGTATAGAGCCAAGGGGCAATGAGCAGTTCTTC	CASSIEPRGNEQFF
many	TRBJ2-4	TRBV6-5	-	TGTGCCAGCAGTTACCCGAGTGGGAAAAACATTCAGTACTTC	CASSYPSGKNIQYF
many	TRBJ2-7	TRBV20-1	TRBD2	TGCAGTGCTAGAGGTCTAGCGGGGGATTCCTACGAGCAGTACTTC	CSARGLAGDSYEQYF
many	TRBJ1-1	TRBV7-9	TRBD1	TGTGCCAGCAGCTTGGGGGACAGGGATGCCACTGAAGCTTTCTTT	CASSLGDRDATEAFF
many	TRBJ2-1	TRBV6-2/TRBV6-3	TRBD2	TGTGCCAGCAGATCTAGCGGGAGCGATGAGCAGTTCTTC	CASRSSGSDEQFF
-	TRBJ2-1	TRBV3-1	-	TGTGCCAGCAGCTCGATCCCCGGTGAGGCTGGACTCTTC	CASSSIPGEAGLF
many	TRBJ1-1	TRBV12-3/TRBV12-4	-	TGTGCCAGCAGTTTAGCAGCGAGGAGTGAAGCTTTCTTT	CASSLAARSEAFF
many	TRBJ2-5	TRBV10-3	-	TGTGCCATCAGTGATCCCGCGGGGCAAGAGACCCAGTACTTC	CAISDPAGQETQYF